The text below deals with one TCR beta chain. What antigen it recognizes has not been identified. No base qualities exist here, and no much larger clone lies one base off it. This entry belongs to a study of blood T cell repertoires in COVID-19 (dated by TCRdb to the early 2020s). Context from the whole study: Collaborator samples came from the United States, Italy and Spain and covered acute and convalescent phases of COVID-19. The material from the prospective study consisted of cDNA or gDNA derived from T cells, B-cell-depleted T cells, or PBMCs. Subjects who had been exposed to COVID-19, were actively infected with it, or had recovered from it provided the deeply sampled blood TCRbeta repertoires that made up the dataset. The repertoires were released in a freely available public database meant as a resource for research on the immune response to SARS-CoV-2. The samples were drawn from the first 160 participants of the ongoing ImmuneRACE study and from over 950 subjects provided by 6 global collaborators. Nearly every sample came with metadata listing a de-identified subject ID, COVID-19 status, age in years and sex. HLA class I and class II types, where available, came from metadata supplied by the sample provider rather than from assay-based typing. General study outcomes and caveats: The amount of clinical and demographic metadata varied by source and participant and was provided uncurated.

Including the terminal cysteine and phenylalanine, the CDR3 comprises 15 residues. Kept here is only the CDR3 DNA, which spans 45 bases and is read in frame from base 1. The germline V gene supplies CDR1 MGHDK and CDR2 SYGVNS. V is trimmed back by 1 base and J by 7 bases, and the junction contains 8 bases that no gene match accounts for. One collaborating source in Seattle enrolled patients while the patients were actively infected and followed the patients over time throughout the course of disease. The collaborating institutions used their own protocols to collect whole blood in K2EDTA tubes. For TCRbeta analysis, collaborators shipped samples in one of three forms: frozen whole blood, isolated PBMCs, or DNA extracted from either of those sample types. TCRbeta CDR3 regions were amplified from genomic DNA by means of the immunoSEQ Assay, a bias-controlled multiplex PCR. The published analysis was carried out like this. The number of nucleated cells in each sample was estimated by amplification of reference gene primers within the assay. To quantify the absolute abundance of each unique TCRbeta CDR3 rearrangement, sequence reads were collapsed and filtered. For each sample, productive Simpson clonality was calculated by taking the square root of Simpson's diversity index across productive rearrangements. The source is immuneACCESS, and TCRdb retained only in-frame sequences with V and J called. Part of the clones is not carried over; for the studies checked, unresolved V genes explain less than half of this, and the remainder is unexplained. That table supplies the V and J calls and clone size; D and trimming were determined from the DNA. This sample gives roughly 210,000 clones in total; around 84% of them show up just once. The ten largest clones capture over 9.5% of the sample.

The rearranged chain carries TRBV25-1 and TRBJ2-3, with TRBD1 identical over 7 junction bases. The sequenced sample was peripheral blood. The receptor's source is an elderly woman with COVID-19, enrolled during active disease. The CDR3 amino acid sequence is: CASSESNRGTNTQYF. The DNA sequence is as follows: TGTGCCAGCAGTGAATCGAACAGGGGCACGAATACGCAGTATTTT.